The rows below give T cell receptor beta chains drawn from one sample of a study of OX40 agonist ivuxolimab in advanced cancers. Using immunoSEQ multiplex PCR, the repertoire was profiled, and TCRdb retains in-frame clones only, with some absent. The table shows tens of thousands of clones, with about 88% occurring only once. Sequenced here: CD4+ or CD8+ T cells sorted from blood, sampled in a trial of the OX40 agonist ivuxolimab. These receptors came from an adult with an advanced solid tumor such as melanoma, head and neck, liver or kidney cancer. The conserved cysteine and the conserved F or W are not part of the CDR3 here. Each record gives: J gene, V gene, D gene, CDR3 protein. A D gene is named only where the DNA matches it firmly.

>TRBJ1-2|TRBV29-1|.
SVSSGGDYYGYT
>TRBJ2-3|TRBV7-2|.
ASSSGQSTQY
>TRBJ2-2|TRBV6-4|TRBD1
ASSVRTGSTGELF
>TRBJ1-5|TRBV4-1|.
ASSQDPPLSNQPQH
>TRBJ2-1|TRBV6-5|.
ASSFATTWDEQF
>TRBJ2-7|TRBV5-1|TRBD1
ASSLGDREAYEQY
>TRBJ1-2|TRBV6-5|.
ASRLSGEADYGYT
>TRBJ2-3|TRBV5-1|.
ASSLAGVRTDTQY
>TRBJ2-1|TRBV25-1|TRBD2
ASSVFLVGGVYEQF
>TRBJ2-2|TRBV6-6|.
ASTLRQGRDTGELF
>TRBJ2-2|TRBV11-2|.
ASSLSSHLNTGELF
>TRBJ2-7|TRBV6-5|TRBD1
ASSSIGTGGADEQY
>TRBJ1-2|TRBV30|.
AWSPTAGGGGYT
>TRBJ2-5|TRBV9|.
ASSEGTPLKTQY
>TRBJ1-1|TRBV11-2|.
ASSRGGQEPRNTEAF
>TRBJ1-3|TRBV5-1|TRBD1
ASSLEGQSSGNTIY
>TRBJ2-4|TRBV27|.
ASSPRGNIQY
>TRBJ2-2|TRBV7-3|.
ASSSLPGADTGELF
>TRBJ1-4|TRBV5-1|.
ASSTGTARASANEKLF
>TRBJ2-3|TRBV6-5|TRBD2
ASRPGLAINTQY
>TRBJ2-5|TRBV5-4|TRBD2
ASSRTSGGAGGQETQY
>TRBJ2-5|TRBV21-1|.
ASSKIRDPTGGGRQVKETQY
>TRBJ2-1|TRBV14|TRBD2
ASGLAGTNEQF
>TRBJ1-3|TRBV30|.
AWSVLGNTIY
>TRBJ1-3|TRBV4-1|.
ASQGRSSGNTIY
>TRBJ2-3|TRBV7-9|TRBD1
ASSPGGDTQY
>TRBJ1-2|TRBV27|.
ASSWRPQDYGYT
>TRBJ1-5|TRBV5-1|TRBD1
ASSEGQGRNQPQH
>TRBJ1-1|TRBV11-3|TRBD1
ASSSTGDTAF
>TRBJ2-1|TRBV4-1|TRBD2
ASSPGLAGIYEQF
>TRBJ1-5|TRBV7-2|.
ASSLAQYRNQPQH
>TRBJ2-7|TRBV18|TRBD2
ASSGLAGGEYEQY
>TRBJ1-2|TRBV7-2|TRBD1
ASSLDVDRGGYT
>TRBJ2-7|TRBV15|.
ATSRDRVGSYEQY
>TRBJ2-2|TRBV18|.
ASSPRRGDTGELF
>TRBJ2-7|TRBV12-5|.
ASGSGYEQY
>TRBJ1-5|TRBV7-2|TRBD1
ASSLDTGTGHQPQH
>TRBJ1-1|TRBV5-4|.
ASSLLRGVNTEAF
>TRBJ2-3|TRBV7-2|.
ASSFRGVADTQY
>TRBJ1-6|TRBV6-6|.
ATGQNYNSPLH
>TRBJ1-5|TRBV5-1|TRBD1
ASSPSTGSNQPQH
>TRBJ2-7|TRBV11-2|.
ASSLAGSEQY
>TRBJ1-5|TRBV30|TRBD1
AWSVPHRGVNQPQH
>TRBJ1-2|TRBV9|.
ASSVAAQGSPYGYT
>TRBJ2-7|TRBV18|TRBD1
ASSPDRGASHEQY
>TRBJ1-5|TRBV5-1|.
ASSLDAGNQPQH
>TRBJ1-1|TRBV6-4|TRBD1
ASMRQGEAF
>TRBJ1-2|TRBV19|.
ASSISDVGRYGYT